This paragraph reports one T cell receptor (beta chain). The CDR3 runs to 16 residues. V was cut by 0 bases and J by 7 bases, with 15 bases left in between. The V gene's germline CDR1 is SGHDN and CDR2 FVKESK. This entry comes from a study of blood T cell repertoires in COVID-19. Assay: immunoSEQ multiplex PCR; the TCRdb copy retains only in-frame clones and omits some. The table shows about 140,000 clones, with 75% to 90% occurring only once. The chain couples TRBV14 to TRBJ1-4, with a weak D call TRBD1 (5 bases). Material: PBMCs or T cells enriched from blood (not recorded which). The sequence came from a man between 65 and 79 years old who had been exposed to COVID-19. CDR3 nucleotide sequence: TGTGCCAGCAGCCAAGATGGAAGGTTTGGGGCTGAAAAACTGTTTTTT. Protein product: CASSQDGRFGAEKLFF.